Sequencing of this T cell receptor beta chain was carried out in a study of blood T cell repertoires in COVID-19. Study information: T cells, B-cell-depleted T cells, or PBMCs provided the cDNA or gDNA that served as material.

The CDR3 runs 14 residues. V shed 6 bases and J 1 base; nucleotides not matched to a gene: 3. CDR1 is ENHRY, CDR2 SYGVKD, per germline. Clinical histories supplied by participants themselves formed the basis of cohort assignment. Per the original methods: Estimation of nucleated cell counts relied on the amplification of reference gene primers. The protocol was immunoSEQ multiplex PCR, while the TCRdb copy is restricted to in-frame clones and leaves out a portion. That table is the source of V, J and clone size, and D and trimming were worked out from the DNA. The sample shows 62,000 or so clones, around 80% of them seen only once.

The sequence was obtained from a woman in her thirties or forties with acute COVID-19. The material sequenced was PBMCs or T cells enriched from blood (not recorded which). V and J are TRBV10-3 and TRBJ2-5; 9 nucleotides align to TRBD1. The CDR3 protein is CAIRRQGVQETQYF. CDR3 bases: TGTGCCATCAGGAGACAGGGGGTCCAAGAGACCCAGTACTTC.